This TCR beta chain was sequenced for a study of blood T cell repertoires in COVID-19. For the study at large: COVID-19 samples, acute and convalescent, were from the United States, Italy and Spain. Nucleic acid was either cDNA or gDNA, and it came from T cells, B-cell-depleted T cells, or PBMCs.

The germline V gene has CDR1 KGHDR and CDR2 SFDVKD. The V segment lost 4 bases and the J segment 2 bases; nucleotides outside the gene matches: 13. The CDR3 totals 17 residues. Study processing details: Reference gene primer amplification gave estimated nucleated cell counts. TCRdb's table, derived via immunoSEQ multiplex PCR, lists solely in-frame clones and lacks some. V and J calls and clone size are given by that table; D and trimming were obtained from the DNA. The sample lists about 230,000 clones, less than 90% occurring once. Input material: peripheral blood. The sequence derives from a woman older than 75 with active or convalescent COVID-19. V gene TRBV24-1 combines with J gene TRBJ2-7; 7 positions agree with TRBD1. CDR3 loop: CATSDPRRDSSTYEQYF. The CDR3 DNA is TGTGCCACCAGTGACCCTCGTAGGGACAGTAGTACCTACGAGCAGTACTTC.